The 8 T cell receptor beta chains below all came from one sample that was sequenced in a study of T-cell reconstitution after alpha-beta-depleted transplantation in children. Unique molecular identifiers were used in preparing the TCRbeta library. TCRdb ran MiXCR on the PCR reads and lists one entry per CDR3 protein. This table holds about 78,000 distinct CDR3 sequences, roughly 13% found once. The specimen was PBMCs, mostly from graft donor cells, collected 180 days after TCRalphabeta/CD19-depleted stem cell transplant. These TCRs come from a male patient aged 2 to 10 who had a stem cell transplant for acute lymphoblastic leukemia, so the T cells may come from the graft donor.

There are a few counts of this clonotype. The gene calls are TRBV25-1 and TRBJ2-7, with 8 bases that match TRBD1. Germline V gene lookup returns CDR1 MGHDK and CDR2 SYGVNS. The CDR3 is 14 amino acids. V was pared by 6 bases and J by 2 bases, with 6 bases of the junction left unmatched. The CDR3 sequence is CASRVDRVPYEQYF. The CDR3 DNA follows: TGTGCCAGCAGGGTGGACAGGGTCCCCTACGAGCAGTACTTC.

This chain's CDR3 is CASSLWGDRGENEQYF. DNA of the CDR3: TGCGCCAGCAGCTTGTGGGGGGACAGGGGAGAAAACGAGCAGTACTTC. The chain employs TRBV5-1 and TRBJ2-7, with TRBD1 matching over 10 bases. V shed 1 base and J 5 bases; nucleotides not matched to a gene: 9. Germline CDR1 is SGHRS and CDR2 is YFSETQ. This CDR3 spans 16 amino acids.

The sample holds a few counts of this clonotype. The gene calls are TRBV18 and TRBJ1-2, with 8 bases lining up with TRBD1. This CDR3 is built from 15 residues. Looked up from germline, CDR1 is KGHSH and CDR2 is LQKENI. Losses at the gene ends were 3 bases for V and 2 bases for J; bases not matched to a gene: 5. The CDR3 spells CASSPGQGRNYGYTF. For the CDR3, the DNA is TGTGCCAGCTCACCCGGACAGGGTAGGAACTATGGCTACACCTTC.

This clonotype was observed at least ten times. The genes are TRBV5-5 and TRBJ2-3, with D maybe TRBD2 (7 bases). The germline V gene encodes CDR1 SGHKS and CDR2 YYEKEE (reference sequence). The ends were cut back, 4 bases at V and 1 base at J, with 13 bases in the middle. CDR3 length equals 15 residues. As DNA, the CDR3 is TGTGCCAGCAGCCGGCAGGGGAGGGGCACAGATACGCAGTATTTT. It encodes CASSRQGRGTDTQYF.

The genes are TRBV7-2 and TRBJ2-3; D gene uncertain. The V gene's germline CDR1 is SGHTA and CDR2 FQGNSA. There are 14 residues in the CDR3. V gave up 0 bases and J gave up 5 bases, with 9 bases separating them. CDR3 loop: CASSLAGIGDTQYF. CDR3 DNA sequence: TGTGCCAGCAGCTTAGCTGGGATAGGAGATACGCAGTATTTT.

The CDR3 protein is CSAARGRTDGYTF. Written as DNA, the CDR3 is TGCAGTGCTGCCAGGGGGCGCACGGATGGCTACACCTTC. This chain connects TRBV20-1 to TRBJ1-2, with 8 bases matching TRBD1. From germline, CDR1 is DFQATT and CDR2 SNEGSKA (reference sequence). The V segment lost 5 bases and the J segment 6 bases; nucleotides outside the gene matches: 8. This CDR3 region has 13 residues.

The chain has TRBV11-2 and TRBJ2-7, with a weak D call TRBD2 (5 bases). Germline V gene lookup returns CDR1 SGHAT and CDR2 FQNNGV. With 1 base removed from V and 3 bases from J, the gap between germline ends came to 13 bases. This CDR3 has 15 residues. CDR3 DNA sequence: TGTGCCAGCAGCTTAGGAAGGCCGGGGAACTACGAGCAGTACTTC. It translates to CASSLGRPGNYEQYF.

The chain joins TRBV7-2 to TRBJ2-4, with a weak D call TRBD2 (6 bases). The V end lost 4 bases, the J end lost 9 bases, and 13 bases lay between the germline ends. This CDR3 has 13 amino acids. Germline CDR1 is SGHTA and CDR2 is FQGNSA. CDR3 DNA: TGTGCCAGCAGCTACCCACGGGAGAGCATTCAGTACTTC. It yields the protein CASSYPRESIQYF.